The 24 T cell receptor beta chains below all came from one sample that was sequenced in a study of CD8 T cells in ankylosing spondylitis. These TCRs are of unknown antigen specificity. In TCRdb, the 5' RACE reads were re-called with MiXCR into one record per CDR3 protein. Of around 480,000 distinct CDR3 sequences in the sample, 17% were seen once. Points from the study as a whole: Apparently characteristic of ankylosing spondylitis blood was a TCR beta motif (under ten highly homologous variants).

Input material: blood, either unsorted or a sorted T cell fraction (not recorded which). Receptors originate from a male donor with ankylosing spondylitis.

This clonotype occurred a few times. The chain employs TRBV20-1 and TRBJ2-6, with TRBD1 as a possible D gene (5 bases). CDR1 and CDR2 (germline): DFQATT, SNEGSKA (reference sequence). This CDR3 region has 16 residues. The germline V and J ends were trimmed by 5 bases and 0 bases, with 14 bases remaining between them. The CDR3: CSASPGQDSGANVLTF. The CDR3, as DNA: TGCAGTGCTTCCCCCGGACAAGACTCTGGGGCCAACGTCCTGACTTTC.

As concerns this clonotype: A much larger clone sits a single nucleotide away, making a read error possible. The chain employs TRBV6-6 and TRBJ2-2; 13 positions agree with TRBD2. This CDR3 region has 18 residues. Germline V CDR1 and CDR2: MNHNY, SVGAGI (reference sequence). The chain's CDR3 is CARSWDGLAGVGTGELFF. In DNA form, the CDR3 reads TGTGCCCGCAGTTGGGACGGACTAGCGGGAGTCGGCACCGGGGAGCTGTTTTTT.

In its sample, this clonotype was seen many times. The chain carries TRBV29-1 and TRBJ2-1, with 13 bases matching TRBD2. The CDR3 extends over 15 amino acids. Per the germline V gene, CDR1 is SQVTM and CDR2 is ANQGSEA. The J segment lost 15 bases and the V segment lost 1 base, leaving 12 bases of the junction unmatched. This chain's CDR3 is CSVEVDQTSGRIRFF. The DNA for the CDR3 is TGCAGCGTTGAAGTCGATCAGACTAGCGGGAGGATTCGGTTCTTC.

This clonotype has ten or more counts. This rearrangement joins TRBV9 to TRBJ2-3; D ambiguous. In germline, CDR1 is SGDLS, CDR2 YYNGEE. CDR3 size: 13 residues. The germline V and J ends were trimmed by 0 bases and 1 base, with 3 bases remaining between them. The CDR3 region has the DNA TGTGCCAGCAGCGTAGGGGGCACAGATACGCAGTATTTT. Translating it yields CASSVGGTDTQYF.

This clonotype was seen more than once but under ten times. The rearrangement joins TRBV25-1 to TRBJ1-1; TRBD1 agrees at 9 bases. With V trimmed by 2 bases and J by 0 bases, 7 bases remained unmatched. The length of the CDR3 is 17 residues. The germline gives CDR1 MGHDK, CDR2 SYGVNS. The CDR3: CASSETDRGRLNTEAFF. The CDR3 nucleotides are TGTGCCAGCAGTGAAACGGACAGGGGACGCCTGAACACTGAAGCTTTCTTT.

This clonotype came up many times. The rearrangement joins TRBV5-1 to TRBJ2-7, with 10 bases that match TRBD2. CDR1 is SGHRS, CDR2 YFSETQ, per germline. This CDR3 comprises 15 residues. With 3 bases clipped from V and 6 bases from J, the junction kept 9 bases outside the gene matches. The CDR3 region has the DNA TGCGCCAGCAGCTCCGTTATAGCGGGAGGTCTCGAGCAGTACTTC. This encodes CASSSVIAGGLEQYF.

The V gene is TRBV15, the J gene TRBJ1-3; no definite D call. The V and J ends lost 1 base and 4 bases respectively, with 8 bases between them. Germline V gene sequence: CDR1 LNHNV, CDR2 YYDKDF (reference sequence). The CDR3 is 14 residues long. The CDR3 loop reads CATSRGGSGNTIYF. CDR3 coding DNA: TGTGCCACCAGCAGAGGAGGGTCCGGAAACACCATATATTTT.

This clonotype was found a few times. The V gene is TRBV5-6, the J gene TRBJ1-3, with no clear D. This CDR3 is built from 15 residues. The germline CDR1 and CDR2 sequences are SGHDT and YYEEEE. V was shortened by 4 bases and J by 0 bases, with 11 bases between the two germline ends. The CDR3 DNA follows: TGTGCCAGCAGCCAACTCGGGCCCTCTGGAAACACCATATATTTT. This codes for CASSQLGPSGNTIYF.

This clonotype was seen a handful of times. The rearrangement links TRBV5-6 to TRBJ2-7; no definite D call. Germline CDR1 is SGHDT and CDR2 is YYEEEE. The ends were cut back, 4 bases at V and 1 base at J, with 6 bases in the middle. The CDR3 runs 12 residues. CDR3 amino acids: CASSVISYEQYF. The CDR3 DNA sequence: TGTGCCAGCAGCGTGATATCCTACGAGCAGTACTTC. The whole variable domain, filled in from reference TRBV5-6 and TRBJ2-7, reads DAGVTQSPTHLIKTRGQQVTLRCSPKSGHDTVSWYQQALGQGPQFIFQYYEEEERQRGNFPDRFSGHQFPNYSSELNVNALLLGDSALYLCASSVISYEQYFGPGTRLTVT.

This chain connects TRBV3-1 to TRBJ2-7; 11 bases map to TRBD2. With V trimmed by 4 bases and J by 7 bases, 12 bases remained unmatched. This CDR3 is 16 amino acids long. From germline, CDR1 is LGHDT and CDR2 YNNKEL (reference sequence). The CDR3 sequence: CASSRRTSGQVGEQYF. The CDR3 region has the DNA TGTGCCAGCAGCCGTCGGACTAGCGGGCAAGTGGGGGAGCAGTACTTC.

The chain uses TRBV3-1 and TRBJ2-1; 13 bases line up with TRBD2. CDR3 length: 17 amino acids. V was pared by 4 bases and J by 4 bases, with 7 bases of the junction left unmatched. Germline loops: CDR1 LGHDT, CDR2 YNNKEL (reference sequence). In DNA, the CDR3 is TGTGCCAGCAGCCTCAGGACTAGCGGGAGTGGGTACAATGAGCAGTTCTTC. Protein: CASSLRTSGSGYNEQFF.

The genes are TRBV7-2 and TRBJ2-1; 11 positions agree with TRBD2. The CDR3 is 17 amino acids. Germline loops: CDR1 SGHTA, CDR2 FQGNSA. With V trimmed by 4 bases and J by 6 bases, 11 bases remained unmatched. This CDR3 is CASSSFGGTSGFNEQFF. CDR3 coding DNA: TGTGCCAGCAGCTCCTTTGGGGGGACTAGCGGTTTCAATGAGCAGTTCTTC.

This clonotype came up a few times. The genes are TRBV20-1 and TRBJ2-2; TRBD1 aligns across 7 bases. CDR1 and CDR2 from the germline V gene are DFQATT and SNEGSKA (reference sequence). J lost 3 bases, V lost 7 bases, and 14 bases had no gene match. This CDR3 is 16 amino acids long. As DNA, the CDR3 is TGCAGTGGCCTTAAAGGGGGACAGAGCCACACCGGGGAGCTGTTTTTT. Translating gives CSGLKGGQSHTGELFF.

This clonotype is medium-sized. The rearrangement uses TRBV12-3 or TRBV12-4 and TRBJ1-5; D is possibly TRBD1 (6 bases). The CDR3 sequence is 13 residues long. Between the trimmed V and J ends, which lost 5 bases and 2 bases, there was a span of 7 bases. Here the CDR3 DNA reads TGTGCCAGCAGTCGACAGGGCAATCAGCCCCAGCATTTT. It specifies CASSRQGNQPQHF.

This chain connects TRBV6-2 or TRBV6-3 to TRBJ2-7; no clear D. The length of the CDR3 is 15 residues. V was pared by 2 bases and J by 0 bases, with 11 bases between. Germline CDR1 reads MNHEY; CDR2 reads SVGEGT. The CDR3 loop is CASSYDPESSYEQYF. The DNA of the CDR3 is TGTGCCAGCAGTTACGACCCAGAGAGCTCCTACGAGCAGTACTTC.

This clonotype was observed a handful of times. The chain uses TRBV12-3 or TRBV12-4 and TRBJ2-1; 9 nucleotides align to TRBD1. This CDR3 comprises 16 residues. The V gene end was trimmed by 3 bases and the J gene end by 7 bases; junction bases not matched to a gene: 10. The CDR3 coding sequence is TGTGCCAGCAGTTTGGAGGGGACAGGGAAGGGGAATGAGCAGTTCTTC. It codes for CASSLEGTGKGNEQFF.

V gene TRBV30 combines with J gene TRBJ2-7; D not certain. Germline V gene sequence: CDR1 GTSNPN, CDR2 SVGIG (reference sequence). This CDR3 has 13 amino acids. V dropped 1 base and J dropped 7 bases, with 14 bases sitting between them. The CDR3 spells CAWSGVWVREQYF. As DNA, the CDR3 is TGTGCCTGGAGTGGGGTCTGGGTTCGGGAGCAGTACTTC.

There are a few counts of this clonotype. This chain connects TRBV7-9 to TRBJ2-5; 7 bases are shared with TRBD2. The junction had 4 bases not matched to a gene; V was cut back by 4 bases and J by 5 bases. Per germline, CDR1 SEHNR and CDR2 FQNEAQ (reference sequence). The CDR3 length is 13 residues. The CDR3 DNA follows: TGTGCCAGCAGCTCCCGAGCGGGGGAGACCCAGTACTTC. This encodes CASSSRAGETQYF.

The chain joins TRBV12-3 or TRBV12-4 to TRBJ2-5; D is perhaps TRBD2 (6 bases). V was shortened by 8 bases and J by 1 base, with 14 bases between the two germline ends. This CDR3 contains 14 residues. CDR3 loop: CASARGGAQETQYF. In DNA, the CDR3 is TGTGCCAGCGCTCGAGGCGGGGCCCAAGAGACCCAGTACTTC.

DNA for the CDR3: TGTGCCAGCAGCCAAGATAGAAGGGCGAACACTGAAGCTTTCTTT. This codes for CASSQDRRANTEAFF. J is TRBJ1-1 and V is TRBV4-2; D is unclear. V lost 0 bases and J lost 1, with 9 bases in between. Germline V gene lookup returns CDR1 LGHNA and CDR2 YNFKEQ. This CDR3 spans 15 amino acids.

V usage is TRBV2 and J usage is TRBJ2-5, with D possibly being TRBD1 or TRBD2 (5 bases each). The germline V gene has CDR1 SNHLY and CDR2 FYNNEI. The germline V and J ends were trimmed by 3 bases and 3 bases, with 14 bases remaining between them. The CDR3 is 15 amino acids. The chain's CDR3 is CASSDFGAQKETQYF. The CDR3 DNA sequence: TGTGCCAGCAGTGATTTCGGGGCGCAGAAAGAGACCCAGTACTTC.

The chain carries TRBV20-1 and TRBJ2-2; D call uncertain. The CDR3 sequence is 15 residues long. In germline, CDR1 is DFQATT, CDR2 SNEGSKA (reference sequence). V lost 3 bases and J 4 bases, leaving 15 bases between the germline ends. DNA for the CDR3: TGCAGTGCTAGTAGAGCCGGGTTCGGCACCGGGGAGCTGTTTTTT. This encodes CSASRAGFGTGELFF.

In this sample, this clonotype turned up a few times. This chain links TRBV11-2 with TRBJ2-5; 10 positions agree with TRBD2. CDR1 and CDR2 (germline): SGHAT, FQNNGV. Trimming took 4 bases from V and 1 from J; bases not matched to a gene: 15. CDR3 size: 19 residues. The CDR3 is CASSSLASLAGVLQETQYF. CDR3 sequence (DNA): TGTGCCAGCAGCTCTCTAGCGTCTCTAGCGGGGGTCCTCCAAGAGACCCAGTACTTC. The variable domain in full, completed from reference TRBV11-2 and TRBJ2-5, reads EAGVAQSPRYKIIEKRQSVAFWCNPISGHATLYWYQQILGQGPKLLIQFQNNGVVDDSQLPKDRFSAERLKGVDSTLKIQPAKLEDSAVYLCASSSLASLAGVLQETQYFGPGTRLLVL.

The V call is TRBV7-2, the J call TRBJ1-1, with TRBD1 matching over 7 bases. CDR1 and CDR2 (germline): SGHTA, FQGNSA. This CDR3 spans 16 amino acids. The ends lost 2 bases at V and 5 bases at J; junction bases unmatched: 11. In nucleotides, the CDR3 is TGTGCCAGCAGCTTACTCCGGACAGGCCCCCTAACTGAAGCTTTCTTT. It is translated as CASSLLRTGPLTEAFF.